This T cell receptor beta chain was sequenced in a study of T cell repertoires in cytomegalovirus infection. This clonotype has just a few counts. TCRdb processed the reads anew with MiXCR; each CDR3 protein has one entry. The sample includes hundreds of thousands of distinct CDR3 sequences, about 24% of them seen just once. The germline V gene has CDR1 SQVTM and CDR2 ANQGSEA. The V end lost 0 bases, the J end lost 1 base, and 3 bases lay between the germline ends. The CDR3 is 12 residues long. Sequenced input: CD8+ T cells from PBMCs. The receptor was derived from a human donor in good health (CMV status not recorded). Some clones in this sample may be carry-over from other donors' samples. The chain is built from TRBV29-1 and TRBJ1-1; no definite D call. CDR3 in DNA: TGCAGCGTTGAAGAAAGGAACACTGAAGCTTTCTTT. As protein: CSVEERNTEAFF.